The T cell receptor beta chain under discussion was sequenced for a study of T cell responses to AZD1222 COVID-19 vaccine (dated by TCRdb to 2020 to 2022). At the level of the whole study: TCR sequencing was performed for over 230 trial participants, of whom 200 to 220 were given two doses of AZD1222 and around 26 were given two doses of MenACWY control vaccine. Trial participants were enrolled by age into subgroups of 18-55, 56-69 and 70-plus years, and 148, 28 and 57 TCR-sequenced participants, respectively, were included in these subgroups. General conclusions and limits of the study: The 56-69-year group was small, and its depth increase did not reach significance, likely because of low power. Conclusions about previously exposed vaccinees were limited because only a handful of AZD1222 recipients were SARS-CoV-2 seropositive at baseline. Nearly half of unique spike-specific TCRs reportedly recognized epitopes outside regions mutated in the B.1.351 and B.1.1.7 variants. After two AZD1222 doses, spike-specific TCR breadth and depth were significantly higher than at day 0 and than in MenACWY recipients. The vaccine-associated CD4 TCRs covered the entire spike protein, and the dominant responses fell in regions 160-218 and 743-854. Because no day 14 peak-response samples were available, repertoires were characterized only after the peak T cell response. Participants were mostly white British and included more females than males, and it was suggested by the authors that clonal diversity may have been underestimated.

About this clone: Its antigen is not yet known. Within one base of it there is no much larger clone, and no base qualities were kept.

Compared with germline, V lacks 1 base and J lacks 5 bases; bases without a gene match: 7. The germline V gene supplies CDR1 LGHNA and CDR2 YSLEER. Including the terminal cysteine and phenylalanine, the CDR3 comprises 16 residues. The CDR3 DNA has 48 bases and is translated from base 1. The CDR3 regions of human TCRbeta chains were analyzed by immunosequencing. The study's own analysis went as follows. Repertoire TCRs were checked for matches against a reference library of SARS-CoV-2-specific TCRs that had been generated using the MIRA antigen-specificity platform. Breadth was defined as the fraction of unique TCRs that were SARS-CoV-2-associated, and depth was defined as the fraction of total T cells that were SARS-CoV-2-associated. Using the MIRA data, each spike-specific TCR was mapped to the spike region that the TCR reacts to and placed in a CD4 or CD8 class. Log10-transformed breadth and depth values were compared by one-way ANOVA with Sidak's multiple comparisons tests. TCRdb provides this immuneACCESS table in a form limited to in-frame rearrangements. Some clones are lacking; in checked studies, under half of them reflect an unresolved V gene, and why the rest are absent is not known. For V, J and clone size, that table is used; D and trimming come from the DNA. The sample data list more than 120,000 clones, and around 90% of these were observed just once. The top ten hold under 5.5% of the sample.

The time point label for this specimen denotes: about 28 days (+/-7) after the second vaccine dose. The treatment or condition label here, explained by the study, means: meningococcal conjugate vaccine given as trial control. Vaccinee samples were obtained from the UK trials COV001 and COV002, which included a single-blind randomized controlled phase 2/3 trial of AZD1222 (ChAdOx1 nCoV-19) in healthy adults. For TCRbeta chain sequencing, PBMC samples were collected from trial participants at day 0 and at day 28 after the second dose. The specimen was peripheral blood, collected 28 days after the second dose of the MenACWY control vaccine. The clonotype comes from an adult who received the MenACWY meningococcal vaccine as a control. The rearrangement combines TRBV4-3 with TRBJ2-1, with 8 bases in between that match TRBD2. The DNA is TGCGCCAGCAGCCAAGCCCAGGGGCGGGGGGACAATGAGCAGTTCTTC. Its coded protein is CASSQAQGRGDNEQFF.